This T cell receptor beta chain derives from a study of OX40 agonist ivuxolimab in advanced cancers. Study overall: Partial responses, seen in three patients, involved one hepatocellular carcinoma and two cutaneous melanomas. Findings of the study overall: The study observed clonal expansion of CD4+ and CD8+ blood T cells by week 6 at 0.1 to 3.0 mg/kg. Normalized expansion of T-cell clones was also low for some nonresponders.

Here immunoSEQ multiplex PCR was the method, and the copy in TCRdb shows in-frame clones only, minus some. The data show approximately 50,000 clones, 85% to 95% seen once. In regard to this clone: Its specificity is unknown.

The TCR comes from an adult with an advanced solid tumor such as melanoma, head and neck, liver or kidney cancer. This material consisted of CD4+ or CD8+ T cells sorted from blood, taken in a trial of the OX40 agonist ivuxolimab.

The CDR3 bases are TGTGCCAGCGGGACAGGAACGGACACTGAAGCTTTCTTT. Translated, it gives CASGTGTDTEAFF. V usage is TRBV9 and J usage is TRBJ1-1; TRBD1 matches at 8 bases. The V gene end was trimmed by 7 bases and the J gene end by 3 bases; junction bases not matched to a gene: 5. Germline-derived CDR1 and CDR2 are SGDLS and YYNGEE. The CDR3 has 13 residues.